This T cell receptor beta chain originates from a study of cytomegalovirus exposure and HLA in healthy donors. As for this clone: Its specificity is unknown.

Both 60 Vbeta primers and 13 Jbeta primers went into the PCR. Clones were read by immunoSEQ multiplex PCR, and TCRdb kept only the in-frame ones, dropping some. The top ten clones hold roughly 1.5% of a sample with under 200,000 clones, under 85% of them seen once. Points from the study as a whole: A later analysis reportedly identified an Asian-associated ancestry cluster as carrying fewer N-insertions than the 666-donor mean. TCR beta V segments were, for the most part, productive about 87% or about 30% of the time in an earlier analysis.

V lost 9 bases, J lost 5 bases, and 25 bases lay in between. The CDR3 extends over 16 amino acids. Germline-derived CDR1 and CDR2 are LNHDA and SQIVND (reference sequence). The chain uses TRBV19 and TRBJ2-5, with D perhaps matching TRBD1 (7 bases). Sequenced material: PBMCs. This sequence was found in a woman aged 30 to 39 in good health and CMV-seronegative. The CDR3 DNA follows: TGTGCCAGCAGGGTAGGAGGGGGCCGGAGCGGGGAGACCCAGTACTTC. Translated, it gives CASRVGGGRSGETQYF. Drawing the rest from reference TRBV19 and TRBJ2-5, the complete variable domain is DGGITQSPKYLFRKEGQNVTLSCEQNLNHDAMYWYRQDPGQGLRLIYYSQIVNDFQKGDIAEGYSVSREKKESFPLTVTSAQKNPTAFYLCASRVGGGRSGETQYFGPGTRLLVL.